The entry below describes one TCR beta chain. The source of the sample is a study of glioma-infiltrating T cells after dendritic cell vaccination. Study-level information: Between the early 2000s and the early 2010s, patients got autologous tumor lysate-pulsed dendritic cell vaccines.

Data came from immunoSEQ multiplex PCR; TCRdb stores just in-frame clones and leaves some out. The sample lists roughly 62,000 clones, about 86% occurring once. Time point: after dendritic cell vaccination, including at tumor progression/relapse. Before vaccination, two weeks after the third vaccination, and at progression, PBMC were collected. The source material was blood, sampled after dendritic cell vaccination. This receptor was obtained from a human donor with glioblastoma.

CDR3 sequence reads: CASSSRQLANYGYTF. As DNA, the CDR3 is TGTGCCAGCAGTTCAAGACAGTTAGCTAACTATGGCTACACCTTC. This chain connects TRBV27 to TRBJ1-2; weak D call: TRBD1 (5 bases). The length of the CDR3 is 15 residues. The germline CDR1 and CDR2 sequences are MNHEY and SMNVEV (reference sequence). With 4 bases removed from V and 0 bases from J, the gap between germline ends came to 12 bases.